This TCR beta chain was identified in a study of shared clonotypes between healthy human individuals. Every subset's genomic DNA went evenly onto several immunoSEQ plates. Under the authors' procedure: Filtering differed for immunoSEQ, which gave only junction sequences without quality scores. The method was immunoSEQ multiplex PCR; TCRdb's version includes in-frame clones alone and lacks a portion of them. The V and J calls and clone size come from that table; D and trimming were worked out from the DNA. The data hold some 500,000 clones, with around 96% observed a single time. The CDR3 loop spans 15 amino acids. V gave up 6 bases and J gave up 7 bases, with 18 bases separating them. CDR1 is MDHEN and CDR2 is SYDVKM in the germline V gene. All of the donors resided in Nashville, Tennessee, and each was a Caucasian adult.

This chain uses TRBV28 with TRBJ1-4; weak D call: TRBD1 (5 bases). This receptor was identified in a woman aged 25 to 39 in good health. Material: naive CD4+ T cells sorted from blood. Subset specified: CD45RA+ positively selected. CDR3 in DNA: TGTGCCAGCAGCCCCGATCGGAGGGGACGTGAAAAACTGTTTTTT. This gives the protein CASSPDRRGREKLFF.